The clone carrying this TCR beta chain was counted a few times. What it binds is not known. This sample was taken from a study of type 1 regulatory T cells. MiXCR, applied by TCRdb to the reads, yields one record per CDR3 protein. The sample shows tens of thousands of distinct CDR3 sequences, around 62% of them seen only once. Sequencing input: cultured non-Tr1 T cells, either the whole culture or a sorted T cell fraction (not recorded which). This receptor was taken from a human donor in good health.

CDR3 in amino acids: CASSMWVNSNQPQHF. The CDR3 DNA is TGTGCCAGTAGTATGTGGGTCAACAGCAATCAGCCCCAGCATTTT. V gene TRBV19 combines with J gene TRBJ1-5, with no clear D. The CDR3 has 15 residues. The V end lost 3 bases, the J end lost 1 base, and 10 bases lay between the germline ends. Germline CDR1 reads LNHDA; CDR2 reads SQIVND (reference sequence). Based on the CDR3 plus reference TRBV19 and TRBJ1-5, the full variable domain is DGGITQSPKYLFRKEGQNVTLSCEQNLNHDAMYWYRQDPGQGLRLIYYSQIVNDFQKGDIAEGYSVSREKKESFPLTVTSAQKNPTAFYLCASSMWVNSNQPQHFGDGTRLSIL.